These 27 T cell receptor beta chains were all obtained from the same sample, sequenced in a study of shared clonotypes between healthy human individuals. Sequencing used immunoSEQ multiplex PCR; TCRdb keeps in-frame clones, though not all of them. Of 2 million to 3 million clones in the sample, more than 85% were seen once. The specimen was naive CD4+ T cells from PBMCs. The subset here: CD45RA+ positively selected. The receptors were sampled from a man aged 18 to 30 in good health. Some clones in this sample may be carry-over from other donors' samples.

The V gene is TRBV19, the J gene TRBJ2-5; TRBD2 might be the D (6 bases). The CDR3 has 15 residues. Germline V gene sequence: CDR1 LNHDA, CDR2 SQIVND (reference sequence). V lost 5 bases, J lost 4 bases, and 17 bases lay in between. The CDR3: CASSAIAEGLETQYF. The CDR3 region has the DNA TGTGCCAGTAGTGCAATAGCGGAGGGGTTAGAGACCCAGTACTTC.

This chain links TRBV5-1 with TRBJ1-4; 7 bases agree with TRBD1. The CDR3 is 14 residues long. Trimming at V came to 4 bases and at J to 4 bases, leaving 4 bases not matched to a gene. Per the germline V gene, CDR1 is SGHRS and CDR2 is YFSETQ. The CDR3 nucleotides are TGCGCCAGCAGCGGGGGACAGAGTAATGAAAAACTGTTTTTT. The encoded protein is CASSGGQSNEKLFF.

The chain links TRBV5-6 to TRBJ2-3; 8 bases align to TRBD1. Germline V lookup: CDR1 SGHDT, CDR2 YYEEEE. CDR3 length: 15 residues. Unmatched junction bases numbered 9, after V lost 5 bases and J lost 4 bases. The CDR3 nucleotides are TGTGCCAGCAGTTACAGGGGGATCTTCGCAGATACGCAGTATTTT. This codes for CASSYRGIFADTQYF.

The CDR3 sequence: CSANGREAFF. The CDR3 DNA sequence: TGCAGTGCGAACGGGAGAGAAGCTTTCTTT. This chain connects TRBV20-1 to TRBJ1-1; D unclear. Trimming left V 6 bases short and J 8 bases short, with 10 bases between. The CDR3 has 10 amino acids. Germline V CDR1 and CDR2: DFQATT, SNEGSKA (reference sequence).

The V gene is TRBV6-6, the J gene TRBJ1-1, with 7 bases that match TRBD1. There are 14 residues in the CDR3. V shed 7 bases and J 1 base; nucleotides not matched to a gene: 6. CDR1 is MNHNY, CDR2 SVGAGI, per germline (reference sequence). In nucleotides, the CDR3 is TGTGCCAGCATCAAACAGGGGAAGAACACTGAAGCTTTCTTT. Amino acids: CASIKQGKNTEAFF.

V and J are TRBV18 and TRBJ2-5, with D possibly matching TRBD1 (8 bases). With 4 bases removed from V and 1 base from J, the gap between germline ends came to 16 bases. The CDR3 spans 16 residues. CDR1 is KGHSH, CDR2 LQKENI, per germline. For the CDR3, the DNA is TGTGCCAGCTCACTTCGGACAGGGAGGGTCCAAGAGACCCAGTACTTC. Its translation: CASSLRTGRVQETQYF.

The chain uses TRBV15 and TRBJ1-5, with TRBD1 matching over 9 bases. J lost 0 bases, V lost 1 base, and 16 bases had no gene match. Germline V CDR1 and CDR2: LNHNV, YYDKDF (reference sequence). The CDR3 totals 21 residues. The chain's CDR3 is CATSRATDGTGSLGSNQPQHF. CDR3 in DNA: TGTGCCACCAGCAGAGCGACCGACGGGACAGGGAGCTTAGGTAGCAATCAGCCCCAGCATTTT.

This CDR3 reads CASSRWTGLYGYTF. Written as DNA, the CDR3 is TGTGCCAGCAGCCGCTGGACAGGGCTCTATGGCTACACCTTC. V is TRBV5-5 and J is TRBJ1-2; 8 bases line up with TRBD1. Germline values: CDR1 SGHKS, CDR2 YYEKEE (reference sequence). The CDR3 loop spans 14 amino acids. After removal of 4 bases from V and 4 bases from J, the junction contained 6 bases not matched to a gene.

V and J are TRBV25-1 and TRBJ2-1; 10 bases fit TRBD1. CDR3 size: 15 residues. Germline V lookup: CDR1 MGHDK, CDR2 SYGVNS. Unmatched junction bases numbered 5, after V lost 4 bases and J lost 5 bases. In DNA form, the CDR3 reads TGTGCCAGCAGTGTGGACAGGGGGGGCCACAATGAGCAGTTCTTC. The encoded protein is CASSVDRGGHNEQFF.

This clone has a handful of counts. Other DNA sequences of this sample code for an identical CDR3. This sequence joins TRBV28 and TRBJ1-5; D unclear. V was cut by 2 bases and J by 4 bases, with 3 bases left in between. The CDR3 totals 12 residues. The V gene's germline CDR1 is MDHEN and CDR2 SYDVKM. CDR3 sequence reads: CASSLRNQPQHF. DNA of the CDR3: TGTGCCAGCAGTTTACGGAATCAGCCCCAGCATTTT.

This clone came up once. J is TRBJ1-5 and V is TRBV2, with 9 bases that match TRBD1. From germline, CDR1 is SNHLY and CDR2 FYNNEI. V was pared by 6 bases and J by 7 bases, with 10 bases of the junction left unmatched. The CDR3 sequence is 15 residues long. CDR3 nucleotide sequence: TGTGCCAGCAGGCCCACAGGGGGCCCGGGACAGCCCCAGCATTTT. Translating it yields CASRPTGGPGQPQHF.

The chain recombines TRBV15 with TRBJ2-1; the match to TRBD2 covers 7 bases. From germline, CDR1 is LNHNV and CDR2 YYDKDF (reference sequence). With 1 base clipped from V and 2 bases from J, the junction kept 5 bases outside the gene matches. This CDR3 is 16 amino acids long. In DNA, the CDR3 is TGTGCCACCAGCAGAGTTGGGGGGAGGGCCTACAATGAGCAGTTCTTC. Encoded protein: CATSRVGGRAYNEQFF.

The chain has TRBV7-8 and TRBJ2-1, with a weak D call TRBD2 (6 bases). In germline, CDR1 is SGHVS, CDR2 FQNEAQ. The germline V and J ends were trimmed by 4 bases and 13 bases, with 23 bases remaining between them. The CDR3 length is 15 residues. CDR3 in DNA: TGTGCCAGCAGCTGGCGTGGAGCGGGCAATGAGATACAGTTCTTC. It encodes CASSWRGAGNEIQFF.

The rearrangement joins TRBV19 to TRBJ1-1; D is unresolved. V shed 8 bases and J shed 5 bases, with 18 bases lying between them. Germline CDR1 reads LNHDA; CDR2 reads SQIVND (reference sequence). There are 14 residues in the CDR3. This CDR3 is CASLSPPETTEAFF. CDR3 in DNA: TGTGCCAGTCTTTCCCCCCCTGAGACAACTGAAGCTTTCTTT.

The V call is TRBV9, the J call TRBJ1-4, with 10 bases that match TRBD1. The CDR3 has 15 residues. Germline V gene sequence: CDR1 SGDLS, CDR2 YYNGEE. V lost 4 bases, J lost 6 bases, and 6 bases stayed unmatched. DNA for the CDR3: TGTGCCAGCAGCAGACAGGGGGCGTTTGATGAAAAACTGTTTTTT. This codes for CASSRQGAFDEKLFF.

This rearrangement joins TRBV28 to TRBJ2-7; 7 nucleotides match TRBD1. CDR1 is MDHEN, CDR2 SYDVKM, per germline. V was pared by 4 bases and J by 9 bases, with 12 bases of the junction left unmatched. This CDR3 is 14 amino acids long. CDR3 in amino acids: CASSSPGQSSGQYF. CDR3 nucleotides: TGTGCCAGCAGTTCCCCGGGACAGAGTTCCGGGCAGTACTTC. The entire variable domain, with the rest obtained from reference TRBV28 and TRBJ2-7, is as follows: DVKVTQSSRYLVKRTGEKVFLECVQDMDHENMFWYRQDPGLGLRLIYFSYDVKMKEKGDIPEGYSVSREKKERFSLILESASTNQTSMYLCASSSPGQSSGQYFGPGTRLTVT.

V gene TRBV7-2 combines with J gene TRBJ1-5; no firm D call. Germline V gene sequence: CDR1 SGHTA, CDR2 FQGNSA. Deletions cut 5 bases from V and 7 bases from J, with 12 bases between. This CDR3 contains 13 residues. The CDR3 DNA is TGTGCCAGCAGCCCAGGACGGCGACAGCCCCAGCATTTT. This translates into CASSPGRRQPQHF.

The chain employs TRBV6-5 and TRBJ2-3; 8 nucleotides agree with TRBD2. Per the germline V gene, CDR1 is MNHEY and CDR2 is SVGAGI. This CDR3 comprises 14 residues. Trimming removed 6 bases from V and 6 bases from J; junction bases left unmatched: 8. CDR3 nucleotide sequence: TGTGCCAGCAGCGTACTAGCGGTCCGGGATACGCAGTATTTT. It is translated as CASSVLAVRDTQYF.

The chain joins TRBV18 to TRBJ2-5; D not resolved. CDR3 size: 15 residues. The germline V gene has CDR1 KGHSH and CDR2 LQKENI. The germline V and J ends were trimmed by 2 bases and 4 bases, with 14 bases remaining between them. CDR3 nucleotide sequence: TGTGCCAGCTCACCAGTCGTCGGTCAGCCAGAGACCCAGTACTTC. Translation: CASSPVVGQPETQYF.

This chain joins TRBV5-1 and TRBJ2-5, with a weak D call TRBD1 (5 bases). This CDR3 has 16 amino acids. Trimming cost V 2 bases and J 1 base, with 15 bases left between them. Germline-derived CDR1 and CDR2 are SGHRS and YFSETQ. This CDR3 is CASSFAPGSGQETQYF. Written as DNA, the CDR3 is TGCGCCAGCAGCTTTGCCCCAGGGTCTGGCCAAGAGACCCAGTACTTC.

With regard to this clone: Other DNA sequences in the sample encode the same CDR3. The V call is TRBV5-1, the J call TRBJ2-2, with 7 bases aligning to TRBD1. The V gene's germline CDR1 is SGHRS and CDR2 YFSETQ. The CDR3 extends over 15 amino acids. Germline trimming cut 3 bases from V and 2 bases from J; bases unmatched to any gene: 4. The CDR3 region has the DNA TGCGCCAGCAGCTCGGGACAGCCAAACACCGGGGAGCTGTTTTTT. Translated, it gives CASSSGQPNTGELFF.

The chain has TRBV7-2 and TRBJ2-1; tentative D call: TRBD2 (6 bases). Trimming shortened V by 3 bases and J by 5 bases, and 11 bases separated the two germline ends. Germline CDR1 is SGHTA and CDR2 is FQGNSA. This CDR3 spans 14 amino acids. CDR3 amino acids: CASSLMGLHNEQFF. The CDR3 DNA reads as TGTGCCAGCAGCTTGATGGGACTTCACAATGAGCAGTTCTTC.

This chain links TRBV5-5 with TRBJ2-5, with unresolved D. Trimming cost V 2 bases and J 2 bases, with 7 bases left between them. CDR3 size: 13 residues. Per the germline V gene, CDR1 is SGHKS and CDR2 is YYEKEE (reference sequence). The CDR3 loop is CASSFGPQETQYF. The CDR3 DNA follows: TGTGCCAGCAGCTTCGGGCCGCAAGAGACCCAGTACTTC. The full variable domain, its missing parts supplied by reference TRBV5-5 and TRBJ2-5, is DAGVTQSPTHLIKTRGQQVTLRCSPISGHKSVSWYQQVLGQGPQFIFQYYEKEERGRGNFPDRFSARQFPNYSSELNVNALLLGDSALYLCASSFGPQETQYFGPGTRLLVL.

This clone was seen only once. The rearrangement uses TRBV21-1 and TRBJ2-2; TRBD2 was called by the table and not checked on the DNA. TRBV21-1 counts as a pseudogene. This CDR3 contains 20 residues. The CDR3 protein is CASSNVVAGGLKANTGELFF. The CDR3 DNA reads as TGTGCCAGCAGCAATGTGGTAGCGGGGGGGCTAAAAGCGAACACCGGGGAGCTGTTTTTT.

The rearrangement links TRBV5-1 to TRBJ1-6; D is ambiguous. Trimming cost V 0 bases and J 0 bases, with 7 bases left between them. Germline CDR1 reads SGHRS; CDR2 reads YFSETQ. The CDR3 is 16 amino acids. CDR3 nucleotides: TGCGCCAGCAGCTTGGAAGGGAGCTCCTATAATTCACCCCTCCACTTT. This translates into CASSLEGSSYNSPLHF. Supplemented by reference TRBV5-1 and TRBJ1-6, the full variable domain reads KAGVTQTPRYLIKTRGQQVTLSCSPISGHRSVSWYQQTPGQGLQFLFEYFSETQRNKGNFPGRFSGRQFSNSRSEMNVSTLELGDSALYLCASSLEGSSYNSPLHFGNGTRLTVT.

This chain connects TRBV29-1 to TRBJ2-1, with D possibly being TRBD1 (5 bases). CDR3 size: 14 residues. Germline CDR1 SQVTM, CDR2 ANQGSEA. Trimming pared 4 bases from V and 6 bases from J, leaving 16 bases between. CDR3 protein: CSVGSLQGVNEQFF. The DNA of the CDR3 is TGCAGCGTTGGATCCCTCCAGGGTGTCAATGAGCAGTTCTTC.

The V and J genes are TRBV6-6 and TRBJ2-5; possible D gene TRBD2, 7 bases. CDR3 length: 16 residues. Trimming removed 0 bases from V and 7 bases from J, with 18 bases in between. The V gene's germline CDR1 is MNHNY and CDR2 SVGAGI (reference sequence). The CDR3 sequence is CASSYSIGGRGGTQYF. CDR3 coding DNA: TGTGCCAGCAGTTACTCGATAGGCGGGAGAGGGGGGACCCAGTACTTC.